The 29 T cell receptor beta chains reported below all come from one sample, sequenced in a study of cytotoxic CD8 clonotypes in ibrutinib-treated CLL listed by TCRdb under 2021. Interpreted using the paper, the time point label stands for: progressive disease on ibrutinib. The library was produced with the immunoSEQ multiplex PCR assay. What TCRdb holds here is the immuneACCESS table cut down to in-frame rearrangements. Part of the clones is not present; checked against another copy, under half of the missing clones reflect an unresolved V gene, and the others are unexplained. This sample is represented by about 40,000 clones; under 80% of them were singletons. Clones ranked in the top ten supply 10% of the sample. Material: PBMCs, obtained at disease progression, from a patient treated with ibrutinib. These receptors originate from a human donor with chronic lymphocytic leukemia.

Worth noting for this clone: At one end, the junction sequence differs from germline, possibly due to a read error. V is TRBV7-7 and J is TRBJ2-5; 7 positions match TRBD2. The CDR3 is 17 amino acids. In germline, CDR1 is SSHAT, CDR2 FNYEAQ (reference sequence). CDR3 sequence: CASSPFTGTMYQETQYF. Here the CDR3 DNA reads TGTGCTAGCAGCCCATTTACCGGGACTATGTACCAAGAGACCCAGTACTTC.

The V gene is TRBV4-1, the J gene TRBJ2-3; 9 nucleotides match TRBD1. Unmatched junction bases numbered 6, after V lost 2 bases and J lost 9 bases. CDR1 is MGHRA and CDR2 is YSYEKL in the germline V gene. CDR3 length: 14 residues. CDR3 coding DNA: TGCGCCAGCAGCCAACCCGGACAGGGGAAGACGCAGTATTTT. This sequence encodes CASSQPGQGKTQYF.

This clone has a single count. This chain connects TRBV6-6 to TRBJ1-6, with D unresolved. The V end was cut by 1 base, the J end by 8 bases, with 9 bases between. Germline V lookup: CDR1 MNHNY, CDR2 SVGAGI (reference sequence). The CDR3 runs 14 residues. Here the CDR3 DNA reads TGTGCCAGCAGTTACTACGATATTCATTCACCCCTCCACTTT. Protein product: CASSYYDIHSPLHF.

V usage is TRBV12-2 and J usage is TRBJ1-6. TRBV12-2 is listed as a pseudogene. This CDR3 is built from 19 residues. CDR3: CASRLVISDPGGYNSPLHF. For the CDR3, the DNA is TGTGCAAGTCGCTTAGTGATTTCGGACCCTGGTGGGTATAATTCACCCCTCCACTTT.

J is TRBJ2-4 and V is TRBV19; the D is unclear. Germline V gene lookup returns CDR1 LNHDA and CDR2 SQIVND (reference sequence). This CDR3 comprises 15 residues. V was shortened by 3 bases and J by 0 bases, with 9 bases between the two germline ends. The CDR3 loop is CASSIRAIAKNIQYF. The CDR3 bases are TGTGCCAGTAGTATTAGGGCGATAGCCAAAAACATTCAGTACTTC.

This clone rates as medium-sized. This chain connects TRBV4-1 to TRBJ2-2; D call uncertain. Germline V CDR1 and CDR2: MGHRA, YSYEKL. This CDR3 has 17 amino acids. V dropped 1 base and J dropped 3 bases, with 15 bases sitting between them. As DNA, the CDR3 is TGCGCCAGCAGCCAAGCCCTTCCTCCGACGCACACCGGGGAGCTGTTTTTT. Its translation is CASSQALPPTHTGELFF.

There are a few counts of this clone. The J gene is TRBJ1-4, the V gene TRBV10-3; the D gene is possibly TRBD1 (6 bases). Germline CDR1 ENHRY, CDR2 SYGVKD. This CDR3 is 16 amino acids long. V shed 0 bases and J shed 2 bases, with 10 bases lying between them. As DNA, the CDR3 is TGTGCCATCAGTGAGTCCCGGGGGCTGACTAATGAAAAACTGTTTTTT. It encodes CAISESRGLTNEKLFF.

CDR3 sequence reads: CASSQDLSSGGLYEQFF. The CDR3 DNA reads TGCGCCAGCAGCCAAGATCTGTCTAGCGGGGGGCTATATGAGCAGTTCTTC. V usage is TRBV4-1 and J usage is TRBJ2-1, with 11 positions matching TRBD2. In germline, CDR1 is MGHRA, CDR2 YSYEKL. With 0 bases clipped from V and 8 bases from J, the junction kept 9 bases outside the gene matches. The CDR3 sequence is 17 residues long.

The chain has TRBV2 and TRBJ1-5, with D uncertain. The CDR3 covers 14 residues. CDR1 is SNHLY and CDR2 is FYNNEI in the germline V gene. The V and J ends lost 4 bases and 0 bases respectively, with 7 bases between them. The CDR3 reads CASSASISNQPQHF. In DNA form, the CDR3 reads TGTGCCAGCAGTGCTTCAATTAGCAATCAGCCCCAGCATTTT. The variable domain in full, with the rest retrieved from reference TRBV2 and TRBJ1-5, is EPEVTQTPSHQVTQMGQEVILRCVPISNHLYFYWYRQILGQKVEFLVSFYNNEISEKSEIFDDQFSVERPDGSNFTLKIRSTKLEDSAMYFCASSASISNQPQHFGDGTRLSIL.

DNA of the CDR3: TGTGCCAGCAGTTGGGGCGCTCGGGAGCAGTACTTC. Its translation: CASSWGAREQYF. The chain uses TRBV28 and TRBJ2-7; D is possibly TRBD1 (5 bases). The V gene's germline CDR1 is MDHEN and CDR2 SYDVKM. Trimming removed 4 bases at V and 7 bases at J, with 11 bases between. The CDR3 has 12 residues.

This clone was detected once. The CDR3 protein is CASSLTSSSSYNEQFF. CDR3 nucleotide sequence: TGCGCCAGCAGCTTGACTAGCAGCTCCTCCTACAATGAGCAGTTCTTC. The J gene is TRBJ2-1, the V gene TRBV5-1, with a weak D call TRBD2 (6 bases). Trimming took off 1 base at V and 0 bases at J, with 11 bases between the two ends. CDR3 length equals 16 residues. CDR1 is SGHRS and CDR2 is YFSETQ in the germline V gene.

This sequence joins TRBV5-1 and TRBJ2-3, with 7 bases that match TRBD2. Losses at the gene ends were 2 bases for V and 4 bases for J; bases not matched to a gene: 4. This CDR3 region has 14 residues. Germline values: CDR1 SGHRS, CDR2 YFSETQ. The CDR3 loop reads CASSFSREADTQYF. CDR3 nucleotides: TGCGCCAGCAGCTTTAGCCGGGAGGCAGATACGCAGTATTTT.

The rearrangement uses TRBV19 and TRBJ1-2; TRBD1 matches at 7 bases. In germline, CDR1 is LNHDA, CDR2 SQIVND (reference sequence). CDR3 size: 13 residues. J gave up 4 bases and V 10 bases, and 9 bases lay outside the gene matches. The DNA for the CDR3 is TGTGCCACCCGACAGGGAGAGGGCTATGGCTACACCTTC. Translated, it gives CATRQGEGYGYTF.

The CDR3, as DNA: TGTGCCAGCAGCTTAGATGAGGGCGGGGAGCAGTACTTC. This gives the protein CASSLDEGGEQYF. This chain joins TRBV13 and TRBJ2-7; D is perhaps TRBD2 (5 bases). There are 13 residues in the CDR3. V shed 1 base and J shed 7 bases, with 11 bases lying between them. Germline V gene lookup returns CDR1 PRHDT and CDR2 FYEKMQ (reference sequence). Filled out from reference TRBV13 and TRBJ2-7, the complete variable domain reads AAGVIQSPRHLIKEKRETATLKCYPIPRHDTVYWYQQGPGQDPQFLISFYEKMQSDKGSIPDRFSAQQFSDYHSELNMSSLELGDSALYFCASSLDEGGEQYFGPGTRLTVT.

The chain employs TRBV7-2 and TRBJ1-4; D gene unclear. The ends were cut back, 5 bases at V and 8 bases at J, with 12 bases in the middle. The CDR3 loop spans 13 amino acids. From germline, CDR1 is SGHTA and CDR2 FQGNSA. CDR3 in DNA: TGTGCCAGCAGCAAGGGAGGGAACGAAAAACTGTTTTTT. Its protein product is CASSKGGNEKLFF.

This clone was counted between two and nine times. This chain's CDR3 is CASSFTGQNYEQYF. The CDR3 nucleotides are TGTGCCAGCAGTTTCACGGGACAGAATTACGAGCAGTACTTC. This sequence joins TRBV27 and TRBJ2-7; TRBD1 matches 7 bases. Germline V CDR1 and CDR2: MNHEY, SMNVEV (reference sequence). The CDR3 consists of 14 residues. V was clipped by 3 bases and J by 4 bases; unmatched bases: 6.

CDR3 in amino acids: CASSPAYEQYF. CDR3 nucleotide sequence: TGTGCCAGCAGCCCTGCCTACGAGCAGTACTTC. J is TRBJ2-7 and V is TRBV7-8; D gene ambiguous. This CDR3 spans 11 amino acids. The germline V gene has CDR1 SGHVS and CDR2 FQNEAQ. Trimming stripped 5 bases from V and 2 bases from J, with 4 bases between.

The chain employs TRBV6-6 and TRBJ1-3; D gene unclear. The CDR3 is made up of 16 amino acids. Trimming removed 2 bases at V and 0 bases at J, with 11 bases between. In germline, CDR1 is MNHNY, CDR2 SVGAGI (reference sequence). CDR3: CASSYRGRFSGNTIYF. The CDR3 coding sequence is TGTGCCAGCAGTTACCGAGGCCGTTTCTCTGGAAACACCATATATTTT.

V usage is TRBV7-9 and J usage is TRBJ1-5; no clear D. This CDR3 has 14 amino acids. Between the trimmed V and J ends, which lost 5 bases and 6 bases, there was a span of 14 bases. Germline lookup yields CDR1 SEHNR and CDR2 FQNEAQ (reference sequence). CDR3 region: CASSRQEVGQPQHF. The CDR3, as DNA: TGTGCCAGCAGCCGTCAGGAGGTTGGTCAGCCCCAGCATTTT.

The V and J genes are TRBV10-3 and TRBJ2-7; D possibly corresponds to TRBD1 (6 bases). Looked up from germline, CDR1 is ENHRY and CDR2 is SYGVKD. V was cut by 2 bases and J by 4 bases, with 6 bases left in between. This CDR3 comprises 12 residues. This chain's CDR3 is CAISETGYEQYF. The CDR3 coding sequence is TGTGCCATCAGTGAGACAGGGTACGAGCAGTACTTC.

The chain combines TRBV6-6 with TRBJ2-7, with D unresolved. The CDR3 sequence is 13 residues long. The V gene's germline CDR1 is MNHNY and CDR2 SVGAGI (reference sequence). Trimming removed 4 bases at V and 3 bases at J, with 10 bases between. The CDR3 region is CASSSYDNYEQYF. The CDR3 DNA is TGTGCCAGCAGTTCTTACGACAACTACGAGCAGTACTTC.

This clone was counted once. This chain links TRBV7-2 with TRBJ2-7; D might be TRBD2 (5 bases). Germline loops: CDR1 SGHTA, CDR2 FQGNSA. Trimming cost V 5 bases and J 2 bases, with 16 bases left between them. This CDR3 spans 15 amino acids. In DNA form, the CDR3 reads TGTGCCAGCAGCCCGCCGGCGGGTGCTGCCTACGAGCAGTACTTC. Its protein product is CASSPPAGAAYEQYF.

This clone was seen more than once but under ten times. The chain recombines TRBV4-1 with TRBJ2-7; 9 bases match TRBD1. This CDR3 has 16 residues. CDR1 MGHRA and CDR2 YSYEKL come from the germline V gene. Trimming took 1 base from V and 3 from J; bases not matched to a gene: 7. This CDR3 reads CASSQALDRGDYEQYF. DNA for the CDR3: TGCGCCAGCAGCCAAGCCCTGGACAGGGGAGACTACGAGCAGTACTTC.

This clone was detected only once. CDR3 DNA sequence: TGTGCCAGCTCACAAGAGGACGGATGGAATGAAAAACTGTTTTTT. Translation gives CASSQEDGWNEKLFF. This chain links TRBV18 with TRBJ1-4, with D unresolved. The CDR3 runs 15 residues. The V end was cut by 4 bases, the J end by 5 bases, with 14 bases between. Germline values: CDR1 KGHSH, CDR2 LQKENI.

The DNA for the CDR3 is TGCGCCAGCAGCTCCCCCACAGGGAACACCGGGGAGCTGTTTTTT. Translated: CASSSPTGNTGELFF. This rearrangement joins TRBV5-1 to TRBJ2-2; D may be TRBD1 (5 bases). CDR1 and CDR2 (germline): SGHRS, YFSETQ. The CDR3 is made up of 15 amino acids. Between the trimmed V and J ends, which lost 3 bases and 1 base, there was a span of 10 bases.

The chain carries TRBV28 and TRBJ1-2; 8 nucleotides align to TRBD1. This CDR3 has 14 residues. The trim removed 6 bases at V and 2 bases at J, leaving 5 bases unmatched. CDR1 MDHEN and CDR2 SYDVKM come from the germline V gene. CDR3 loop: CASSRGQGNYGYTF. The CDR3 DNA follows: TGTGCCAGCAGCCGAGGACAGGGAAACTATGGCTACACCTTC.

About this clone: The limits of the CDR3 on the DNA are not certain, so only TCRdb's listed CDR3 is given. The gene calls are TRBV1 and TRBJ1-5. TRBV1 has pseudogene status. With termini counted, the CDR3 has 17 amino acids. The CDR3 region is CTSSQRTVGSGNQPQHF.

The chain combines TRBV7-9 with TRBJ2-6, with no clear D. Per germline, CDR1 SEHNR and CDR2 FQNEAQ (reference sequence). This CDR3 has 14 residues. Trimming cost V 6 bases and J 4 bases, with 10 bases left between them. The CDR3: CASRLLLGANVLTF. The CDR3 bases are TGTGCCAGCAGGCTGCTATTAGGGGCCAACGTCCTGACTTTC.

The chain has TRBV5-4 and TRBJ2-5, with 10 bases that match TRBD1. CDR1 SGHNT and CDR2 YYREEE come from the germline V gene (reference sequence). The junction had 5 bases not matched to a gene; V was cut back by 3 bases and J by 0 bases. The CDR3 has 16 residues. The CDR3 here is CASSWAGQGYQETQYF. DNA of the CDR3: TGTGCCAGCAGCTGGGCGGGACAGGGGTACCAAGAGACCCAGTACTTC.